The clone carrying this TCR beta chain was counted only a few times. Germline-derived CDR1 and CDR2 are SGHTA and FQGNSA. This CDR3 spans 14 amino acids. V lost 5 bases, J lost 0 bases, and 7 bases lay in between. Only in-frame clones appear in the TCRdb table, and some are missing; sequencing was by immunoSEQ multiplex PCR. Here the sample spans roughly 1,700 clones, 35% to 40% being singletons. The sample belongs to a study of tumor-infiltrating lymphocytes in localized non-small cell lung cancer. The specimen sequenced was uninvolved lung tissue not adjacent to the tumor. This sequence joins TRBV7-2 and TRBJ1-4; D call uncertain. This receptor was obtained from a human donor with non-small cell lung cancer. The CDR3: CASSPPPTNEKLFF. CDR3 nucleotide sequence: TGTGCCAGCAGCCCCCCGCCAACTAATGAAAAACTGTTTTTT.